This is a list of T cell receptor beta chains from one sample in a study of circulating and synovial CD4+ cells in juvenile arthritis. Clones were read by immunoSEQ multiplex PCR, and TCRdb kept only the in-frame ones, dropping some. This sample has 36,000 or so clones, with about 94% found just once. Sequenced: CD4+ T cells from blood. These receptors came from a human donor with juvenile idiopathic arthritis. Each CDR3 is given with its conserved first and last residue. Fields, in order: V gene, D gene, J gene, clone size, CDR3 protein, CDR3 DNA. The D gene is left open where the match is weak. Not every row has a clone size; where given, it reads once, few, many or a size class.

>TRBV6-1|TRBD1|TRBJ2-2|once
CASSHRGDTGELFF
TGTGCCAGCAGTCACAGGGGAGACACCGGGGAGCTGTTTTTT
>TRBV19|TRBD1|TRBJ2-3|-
CASRSTGVGTQYF
TGTGCCAGTAGGAGTACAGGGGTGGGTACGCAGTATTTT
>TRBV5-4|-|TRBJ1-6|-
CASSFGQLNSPLHF
TGTGCCAGCAGCTTTGGACAGCTAAATTCACCCCTCCACTTT
>TRBV19|-|TRBJ1-5|-
CASSMFGQGHQPQHF
TGTGCCAGTAGTATGTTTGGCCAGGGCCACCAGCCCCAGCATTTT
>TRBV11-2|-|TRBJ1-2|-
CASSAETDGYTF
TGTGCCAGCAGCGCCGAGACTGATGGCTACACCTTC
>TRBV5-1|TRBD1|TRBJ2-7|once
CASSKGQASYEQYF
TGCGCCAGCAGCAAAGGACAGGCCTCCTACGAGCAGTACTTC
>TRBV6-6|-|TRBJ2-7|-
CASSFRNTEQYF
TGTGCCAGCAGTTTCAGAAACACCGAGCAGTACTTC
>TRBV5-4|TRBD1|TRBJ2-5|-
CASSTTGGDPETQYF
TGTGCCAGCAGCACGACAGGGGGCGATCCCGAGACCCAGTACTTC
>TRBV7-6|-|TRBJ2-2|once
CASSLERPGELFF
TGTGCCAGCAGCTTAGAGAGGCCCGGGGAGCTGTTTTTT
>TRBV15|TRBD2|TRBJ2-3|-
CATSGRGVATDTQYF
TGTGCCACCAGCGGGCGGGGGGTAGCCACAGATACGCAGTATTTT
>TRBV4-1|TRBD1|TRBJ2-5|-
CASSRTGEETQYF
TGCGCCAGCAGCAGGACAGGGGAAGAGACCCAGTACTTC
>TRBV7-2|TRBD1|TRBJ2-3|once
CASRQDRGTDTQYF
TGTGCCAGCAGACAGGACAGGGGTACAGATACGCAGTATTTT
>TRBV9|TRBD2|TRBJ2-3|-
CASSAGLAGGSTDTQYF
TGTGCCAGCAGCGCCGGACTAGCGGGGGGAAGCACAGATACGCAGTATTTT
>TRBV7-2|TRBD2|TRBJ2-1|-
CASNERGVYNEQFF
TGTGCCAGCAACGAGCGGGGCGTTTACAATGAGCAGTTCTTC
>TRBV5-4|TRBD1|TRBJ2-3|-
CASSSKDRGPLAQYF
TGTGCCAGCAGCTCTAAGGACAGGGGTCCTTTAGCGCAGTATTTT